What follows are 10 T cell receptor beta chains derived from one specimen sequenced in a study of cytomegalovirus exposure and HLA in healthy donors. The method was immunoSEQ multiplex PCR; TCRdb's version includes in-frame clones alone and lacks a portion of them. The sample lists about 200,000 clones; roughly 84% were seen once. Sequencing used PBMCs. These receptor sequences come from a woman aged 18-29 years in good health and CMV-seropositive.

The chain combines TRBV4-1 with TRBJ2-7; no reliable D call. CDR1 is MGHRA and CDR2 is YSYEKL in the germline V gene. V lost 2 bases and J lost 4, with 15 bases in between. This CDR3 region has 15 residues. The CDR3 loop is CASSQILTQAYEQYF. DNA of the CDR3: TGCGCCAGCAGCCAAATTTTGACCCAGGCTTACGAGCAGTACTTC.

The V and J genes are TRBV2 and TRBJ2-2, with 10 bases that match TRBD2. The CDR3 totals 15 residues. The V gene end was trimmed by 4 bases and the J gene end by 1 base; junction bases not matched to a gene: 0. Germline-derived CDR1 and CDR2 are SNHLY and FYNNEI. CDR3: CASSGLAGNTGELFF. In nucleotides, the CDR3 is TGTGCCAGCAGTGGACTAGCGGGGAACACCGGGGAGCTGTTTTTT.

The gene calls are TRBV9 and TRBJ2-2, with D maybe TRBD1 (6 bases). CDR3 length: 16 residues. Germline CDR1 SGDLS, CDR2 YYNGEE. With 4 bases removed from V and 5 bases from J, the gap between germline ends came to 18 bases. The CDR3 loop is CASSKTGQLLTGELFF. Here the CDR3 DNA reads TGTGCCAGCAGCAAAACCGGACAGTTATTAACCGGGGAGCTGTTTTTT.

This clone was seen a few times. This chain joins TRBV7-9 and TRBJ2-1, with 7 positions matching TRBD2. Germline V gene sequence: CDR1 SEHNR, CDR2 FQNEAQ (reference sequence). This CDR3 is built from 15 residues. V dropped 4 bases and J dropped 6; count of bases not matched to a gene: 9. In nucleotides, the CDR3 is TGTGCCAGCAGCTCCCTGGCGGGAGACCCCAATGAGCAGTTCTTC. It codes for CASSSLAGDPNEQFF.

This sequence joins TRBV28 and TRBJ2-3; TRBD2 matches 12 bases. Trimming cost V 6 bases and J 4 bases; bases outside gene matches: 8. Germline CDR1 and CDR2: MDHEN and SYDVKM. The CDR3 covers 16 residues. CDR3 sequence (DNA): TGTGCCAGCAGACCGACTAGCGGGAGTGGCCCAGATACGCAGTATTTT. It specifies CASRPTSGSGPDTQYF.

The sample holds one count of this clone. V and J are TRBV28 and TRBJ2-7; D is perhaps TRBD1 (6 bases). V was clipped by 2 bases and J by 2 bases, with 13 bases between them. The CDR3 has 15 amino acids. Per the germline V gene, CDR1 is MDHEN and CDR2 is SYDVKM. Written as DNA, the CDR3 is TGTGCCAGCAGTTTAGGGCAGGGGAACCCCTACGAGCAGTACTTC. This gives the protein CASSLGQGNPYEQYF.

The genes are TRBV6-5 and TRBJ2-1, with 7 bases matching TRBD2. CDR3 length: 14 residues. Germline CDR1 and CDR2: MNHEY and SVGAGI. The trim removed 6 bases at V and 10 bases at J, leaving 12 bases unmatched. CDR3 residues: CASRTASGLWEQFF. The CDR3 DNA follows: TGTGCCAGCAGGACCGCTAGCGGTCTATGGGAGCAGTTCTTC.

This clone has more than one count but fewer than ten. The gene calls are TRBV4-1 and TRBJ1-1; tentative D call: TRBD1 (5 bases). Germline CDR1 reads MGHRA; CDR2 reads YSYEKL. The CDR3 runs 14 residues. The germline V and J ends were trimmed by 1 base and 7 bases, with 13 bases remaining between them. CDR3 amino acids: CASSQVAGEGEAFF. CDR3 sequence (DNA): TGCGCCAGCAGCCAAGTAGCGGGGGAAGGTGAAGCTTTCTTT.

This chain connects TRBV19 to TRBJ2-3; 7 bases fit TRBD2. Germline CDR1 and CDR2: LNHDA and SQIVND (reference sequence). CDR3 length: 15 amino acids. The V and J ends lost 6 bases and 2 bases, in that order; junction bases with no gene match: 8. CDR3 sequence (DNA): TGTGCCAGTAGGGAGGCAGCGGGGTTCACAGATACGCAGTATTTT. This encodes CASREAAGFTDTQYF.

This chain connects TRBV6-1 to TRBJ2-7; D not certain. V was clipped by 5 bases and J by 5 bases, with 10 bases between them. The germline gives CDR1 MNHNS, CDR2 SASEGT. The CDR3 totals 12 residues. The CDR3 bases are TGTGCCAGCAGTCTGACAACTCACGAGCAGTACTTC. This translates into CASSLTTHEQYF.